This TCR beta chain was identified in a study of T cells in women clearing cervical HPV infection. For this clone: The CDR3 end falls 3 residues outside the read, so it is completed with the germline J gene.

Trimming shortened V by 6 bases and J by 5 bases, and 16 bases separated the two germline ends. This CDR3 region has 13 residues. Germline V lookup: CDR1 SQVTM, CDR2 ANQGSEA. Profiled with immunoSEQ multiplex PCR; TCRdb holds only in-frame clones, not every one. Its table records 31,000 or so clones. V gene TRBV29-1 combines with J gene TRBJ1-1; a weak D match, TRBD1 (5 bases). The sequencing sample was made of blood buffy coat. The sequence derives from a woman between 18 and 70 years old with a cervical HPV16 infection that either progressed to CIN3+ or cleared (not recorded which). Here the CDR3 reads CSVESDQGTEAFF. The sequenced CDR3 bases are TGCAGCGTGGAAAGCGACCAGGGAACTGAA. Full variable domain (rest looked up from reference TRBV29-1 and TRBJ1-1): SAVISQKPSRDICQRGTSLTIQCQVDSQVTMMFWYRQQPGQSLTLIATANQGSEATYESGFVIDKFPISRPNLTFSTLTVSNMSPEDSSIYLCSVESDQGTEAFFGQGTRLTVV.